This TCR beta chain was retrieved from a study of human T cells and chemical hapten exposure. Time point indicated: patch test 1, 2 weeks after DPC sensitization. Treatment in this sample: therapeutic diphenylcyclopropenone sensitization with weekly scalp DPC. TCRdb re-called the RACE reads through MiXCR, storing one row per CDR3 protein. The sample has around 150,000 distinct CDR3 sequences, roughly 15% seen once. Germline V gene data show CDR1 as SQVTM and CDR2 as ANQGSEA. With 6 bases removed from V and 1 base from J, the gap between germline ends came to 3 bases. This CDR3 region has 11 residues. This TCR derives from a woman in her twenties or thirties with alopecia areata. Some clones in this sample may be carry-over from other donors' samples. V and J are TRBV29-1 and TRBJ2-2; D not certain. Specimen: whole blood, collected in connection with sensitization to the hapten diphenylcyclopropenone (DPC). The CDR3 region is CSVENTGELFF. The DNA of the CDR3 is TGCAGCGTGGAGAACACCGGGGAGCTGTTTTTT.